This TCR beta chain emerged from a study of blood T cell repertoires in COVID-19. As for the study in general: Researchers got acute and convalescent COVID-19 samples from the United States, Italy and Spain.

Assay: immunoSEQ multiplex PCR; the TCRdb copy retains only in-frame clones and omits some. Among about 670,000 clones, approximately 90% were seen once, and the ten largest hold more than 0.25%. The V and J ends lost 11 bases and 0 bases respectively, with 17 bases between them. Germline loops: CDR1 ENHRY, CDR2 SYGVKD. This CDR3 is 15 amino acids long. Sequencing was carried out using peripheral blood. This TCR was sampled from a woman between 18 and 29 years old with acute or convalescent COVID-19. The chain recombines TRBV10-3 with TRBJ1-5; possible D gene TRBD1, 5 bases. The CDR3, as DNA: TGTGCCGTCGGGGGAGGATCTTATAGCAATCAGCCCCAGCATTTT. This encodes CAVGGGSYSNQPQHF.